The 26 T cell receptor beta chains below all came from one sample that was sequenced in a study of blood T cell repertoires in COVID-19. Method: immunoSEQ multiplex PCR; TCRdb's copy keeps in-frame clones and lacks some. The sample shows hundreds of thousands of clones, about 88% of them seen only once. Sequencing was performed on peripheral blood. These receptors all come from a woman in her 70s with COVID-19, enrolled during active disease.

The chain couples TRBV11-1 to TRBJ2-1; 7 bases map to TRBD2. Germline CDR1 is SGHAT and CDR2 is FQDESV (reference sequence). V was pared by 2 bases and J by 5 bases, with 9 bases of the junction left unmatched. This CDR3 region has 16 residues. For the CDR3, the DNA is TGTGCCAGCAGCTTAAATGGGGCGGGAGACAACAATGAGCAGTTCTTC. Translation: CASSLNGAGDNNEQFF.

The chain combines TRBV4-1 with TRBJ2-5, with D perhaps matching TRBD2 (6 bases). The V gene's germline CDR1 is MGHRA and CDR2 YSYEKL. Trimming removed 0 bases at V and 2 bases at J, with 10 bases between. The CDR3 sequence is 15 residues long. This chain's CDR3 is CASSQEGTPQETQYF. In DNA form, the CDR3 reads TGCGCCAGCAGCCAAGAGGGGACTCCTCAAGAGACCCAGTACTTC.

The V and J genes are TRBV29-1 and TRBJ1-2, with 8 nucleotides matching TRBD1. V trimming: 1 base; J trimming: 4 bases; junction bases outside the gene matches: 2. The length of the CDR3 is 13 residues. Germline loops: CDR1 SQVTM, CDR2 ANQGSEA. The CDR3 DNA follows: TGCAGCGTTGAAGGGGGGACAGGCTATGGCTACACCTTC. It yields the protein CSVEGGTGYGYTF. Complete variable domain (other parts from reference TRBV29-1 and TRBJ1-2): SAVISQKPSRDICQRGTSLTIQCQVDSQVTMMFWYRQQPGQSLTLIATANQGSEATYESGFVIDKFPISRPNLTFSTLTVSNMSPEDSSIYLCSVEGGTGYGYTFGSGTRLTVV.

This sequence joins TRBV11-2 and TRBJ2-7; D is unresolved. The CDR3 has 14 amino acids. The V and J ends lost 7 bases and 2 bases respectively, with 15 bases between them. CDR1 is SGHAT, CDR2 FQNNGV, per germline. The CDR3 nucleotides are TGTGCCAGCATTTCCCGGTATCCAACCTACGAGCAGTACTTC. Translated: CASISRYPTYEQYF. The full variable domain, its missing parts supplied by reference TRBV11-2 and TRBJ2-7, is EAGVAQSPRYKIIEKRQSVAFWCNPISGHATLYWYQQILGQGPKLLIQFQNNGVVDDSQLPKDRFSAERLKGVDSTLKIQPAKLEDSAVYLCASISRYPTYEQYFGPGTRLTVT.

The chain is built from TRBV15 and TRBJ1-4; TRBD1 matches at 7 bases. This CDR3 has 15 residues. Germline V CDR1 and CDR2: LNHNV, YYDKDF (reference sequence). J was trimmed by 4 bases and V by 0 bases; bases with no gene match: 2. CDR3 sequence (DNA): TGTGCCACCAGCAGAGATCAGGGGGTTAATGAAAAACTGTTTTTT. It specifies CATSRDQGVNEKLFF.

The chain carries TRBV27 and TRBJ1-1; D not resolved. Germline assignment: CDR1 MNHEY and CDR2 SMNVEV (reference sequence). The CDR3 is made up of 14 amino acids. V was pared by 2 bases and J by 0 bases, with 7 bases between. The CDR3 DNA reads as TGTGCCAGCAGTTTAGGAGAACTGAACACTGAAGCTTTCTTT. Protein: CASSLGELNTEAFF.

The V and J genes are TRBV18 and TRBJ1-1; no firm D call. In germline, CDR1 is KGHSH, CDR2 LQKENI. V lost 6 bases, J lost 1 base, and 9 bases lay in between. There are 13 residues in the CDR3. The DNA for the CDR3 is TGTGCCAGCTCCCGCGACTGGAACACTGAAGCTTTCTTT. Translation: CASSRDWNTEAFF.

This clone was found once. The chain joins TRBV19 to TRBJ1-5; TRBD1 matches 10 bases. Trimming cost V 10 bases and J 5 bases; bases outside gene matches: 8. CDR1 is LNHDA, CDR2 SQIVND, per germline (reference sequence). The CDR3 spans 14 residues. The CDR3 loop reads CATQTGGAYQPQHF. CDR3 in DNA: TGTGCCACTCAGACAGGGGGCGCGTATCAGCCCCAGCATTTT.

The V call is TRBV11-2, the J call TRBJ2-1; D is uncertain. V gave up 4 bases and J gave up 2 bases, with 15 bases separating them. CDR3 length equals 16 residues. Germline V gene sequence: CDR1 SGHAT, CDR2 FQNNGV. The CDR3 loop is CASSSLASSAYNEQFF. The CDR3 DNA sequence: TGTGCCAGCAGCTCCCTGGCCTCCAGCGCCTACAATGAGCAGTTCTTC.

The chain joins TRBV19 to TRBJ1-2; maybe TRBD1 (6 bases). This CDR3 spans 14 amino acids. Germline V lookup: CDR1 LNHDA, CDR2 SQIVND (reference sequence). The CDR3 reads CARPQGHPNYGYTF. CDR3 bases: TGTGCTAGGCCCCAGGGGCACCCAAACTATGGCTACACCTTC.

This chain connects TRBV3-1 (or the pseudogene TRBV3-2) to TRBJ1-2; the D is unclear. Trimming stripped 2 bases from V and 1 base from J, with 11 bases between. Germline assignment: CDR1 LGHDT and CDR2 YNNKEL (reference sequence). The CDR3 totals 15 residues. CDR3 in amino acids: CASSQLPGINYGYTF. The CDR3 DNA is TGTGCCAGCAGCCAACTTCCCGGGATTAACTATGGCTACACCTTC.

V usage is TRBV3-1 (or the pseudogene TRBV3-2) and J usage is TRBJ1-5; TRBD1 matches 7 bases. The CDR3 consists of 15 residues. From germline, CDR1 is LGHDT and CDR2 YNNKEL (reference sequence). J was trimmed by 9 bases and V by 0 bases; bases with no gene match: 8. The CDR3 DNA sequence: TGTGCCAGCAGCCAAGATCGGCGTTGGGACAGGCCCCAGCATTTT. It yields the protein CASSQDRRWDRPQHF.

The chain links TRBV28 to TRBJ2-1; possibly TRBD2 for D (6 bases). The CDR3 sequence is 15 residues long. Deletions cut 5 bases from V and 7 bases from J, with 18 bases between. CDR1 is MDHEN, CDR2 SYDVKM, per germline. CDR3 loop: CASSPRRELLNEQFF. As DNA, the CDR3 is TGTGCCAGCAGTCCCCGGAGGGAACTCTTGAATGAGCAGTTCTTC.

This clone was seen once. The chain has TRBV29-1 and TRBJ2-7; a weak D match, TRBD2 (5 bases). The CDR3 sequence is 13 residues long. Trimming shortened V by 2 bases and J by 2 bases, and 10 bases separated the two germline ends. CDR1 is SQVTM, CDR2 ANQGSEA, per germline. The CDR3 here is CSVESGNTYEQYF. CDR3 DNA sequence: TGCAGCGTTGAATCCGGGAATACCTACGAGCAGTACTTC.

This rearrangement joins TRBV7-2 to TRBJ1-6, with D perhaps TRBD1 (6 bases). Germline V gene lookup returns CDR1 SGHTA and CDR2 FQGNSA. CDR3 size: 15 residues. With 1 base removed from V and 6 bases from J, the gap between germline ends came to 10 bases. The CDR3 sequence: CASSLEQGSNSPLHF. The CDR3 DNA reads as TGTGCCAGCAGCTTAGAACAGGGCTCTAATTCACCCCTCCACTTT. Combining the CDR3 with reference TRBV7-2 and TRBJ1-6 gives the whole variable domain GAGVSQSPSNKVTEKGKDVELRCDPISGHTALYWYRQSLGQGLEFLIYFQGNSAPDKSGLPSDRFSAERTGGSVSTLTIQRTQQEDSAVYLCASSLEQGSNSPLHFGNGTRLTVT.

This chain connects TRBV5-6 to TRBJ2-7; a weak D match, TRBD1 (6 bases). CDR1 and CDR2 (germline): SGHDT, YYEEEE. V lost 4 bases, J lost 4 bases, and 21 bases lay in between. This CDR3 has 16 residues. The CDR3 is CASSPLPGAERYEQYF. The CDR3 DNA follows: TGTGCCAGCAGCCCACTACCAGGGGCCGAACGGTACGAGCAGTACTTC.

This clone was seen a single time. This chain joins TRBV27 and TRBJ1-2; D is ambiguous. This CDR3 contains 16 residues. Trimming shortened V by 0 bases and J by 7 bases, and 18 bases separated the two germline ends. CDR1 is MNHEY, CDR2 SMNVEV, per germline (reference sequence). For the CDR3, the DNA is TGTGCCAGCAGTTTATCGTGGCAGGCAATGGGTCTTGGCTACACCTTC. Amino acids: CASSLSWQAMGLGYTF.

This sequence joins TRBV20-1 and TRBJ1-1; D might be TRBD1 (5 bases). Germline loops: CDR1 DFQATT, CDR2 SNEGSKA (reference sequence). Between the trimmed V and J ends, which lost 3 bases and 6 bases, there was a span of 20 bases. The CDR3 consists of 15 residues. Here the CDR3 reads CSASYPGLDLSEAFF. The CDR3, as DNA: TGCAGTGCTAGTTATCCAGGGCTAGATTTATCTGAAGCTTTCTTT.

This chain connects TRBV28 to TRBJ1-3; no clear D. V lost 3 bases and J 2 bases, leaving 5 bases between the germline ends. Germline CDR1 is MDHEN and CDR2 is SYDVKM. The length of the CDR3 is 13 residues. CDR3 loop: CASSFYTGNTIYF. The CDR3 DNA follows: TGTGCCAGCAGTTTTTATACTGGAAACACCATATATTTT.

The chain employs TRBV7-2 and TRBJ2-5; 9 bases align to TRBD2. The V gene's germline CDR1 is SGHTA and CDR2 FQGNSA. After removal of 5 bases from V and 3 bases from J, the junction contained 10 bases not matched to a gene. The CDR3 runs to 16 residues. Here the CDR3 DNA reads TGTGCCAGCAGCCCGCGAGCTGGCGGGGGGGAAGAGACCCAGTACTTC. Protein product: CASSPRAGGGEETQYF.

The chain uses TRBV5-6 and TRBJ2-7, with a weak D call TRBD1 (6 bases). From germline, CDR1 is SGHDT and CDR2 YYEEEE. Trimming took off 0 bases at V and 0 bases at J, with 10 bases between the two ends. The CDR3 sequence is 15 residues long. The chain's CDR3 is CASSLAYRDSYEQYF. CDR3 nucleotide sequence: TGTGCCAGCAGCTTGGCGTACAGGGACTCCTACGAGCAGTACTTC. Filled out from reference TRBV5-6 and TRBJ2-7, the complete variable domain reads DAGVTQSPTHLIKTRGQQVTLRCSPKSGHDTVSWYQQALGQGPQFIFQYYEEEERQRGNFPDRFSGHQFPNYSSELNVNALLLGDSALYLCASSLAYRDSYEQYFGPGTRLTVT.

Here the CDR3 DNA reads TGTGCCAGCAGCTGGGGGGACAGACCTAACACCGGGGAGCTGTTTTTT. As protein: CASSWGDRPNTGELFF. This chain connects TRBV5-8 to TRBJ2-2, with D possibly being TRBD1 (7 bases). Per the germline V gene, CDR1 is SGHTS and CDR2 is YDEGEE. The CDR3 extends over 16 amino acids. V was cut by 3 bases and J by 2 bases, with 14 bases left in between.

The chain combines TRBV19 with TRBJ2-7; D not certain. V was clipped by 0 bases and J by 2 bases, with 11 bases between them. The germline gives CDR1 LNHDA, CDR2 SQIVND (reference sequence). This CDR3 comprises 15 residues. CDR3 nucleotides: TGTGCCAGTAGTATAGATATGAGTCCCACCTACGAGCAGTACTTC. It is translated as CASSIDMSPTYEQYF.

This clone was seen once. This chain links TRBV19 with TRBJ1-3; D not resolved. V dropped 9 bases and J dropped 0 bases, with 12 bases sitting between them. Germline V gene data show CDR1 as LNHDA and CDR2 as SQIVND (reference sequence). The CDR3 is 14 residues long. CDR3 DNA sequence: TGTGCCAGCTCCTGGACTAACTCTGGAAACACCATATATTTT. Translated, it gives CASSWTNSGNTIYF.

This rearrangement joins TRBV21-1 to TRBJ1-5; the table's D gene call, TRBD1, was not cross checked with the DNA. TRBV21-1 is listed as a pseudogene. This CDR3 contains 17 residues. This chain's CDR3 is CASSPPPGQHSNQPQHF. As DNA, the CDR3 is TGTGCCAGCAGCCCCCCCCCGGGACAGCATAGCAATCAGCCCCAGCATTTT.

J is TRBJ2-3 and V is TRBV2, with unresolved D. V lost 6 bases and J 4 bases, leaving 8 bases between the germline ends. This CDR3 region has 12 residues. CDR1 is SNHLY and CDR2 is FYNNEI in the germline V gene. The CDR3 coding sequence is TGTGCCAGCAGCCGTTCGGCAGATACGCAGTATTTT. It yields the protein CASSRSADTQYF.